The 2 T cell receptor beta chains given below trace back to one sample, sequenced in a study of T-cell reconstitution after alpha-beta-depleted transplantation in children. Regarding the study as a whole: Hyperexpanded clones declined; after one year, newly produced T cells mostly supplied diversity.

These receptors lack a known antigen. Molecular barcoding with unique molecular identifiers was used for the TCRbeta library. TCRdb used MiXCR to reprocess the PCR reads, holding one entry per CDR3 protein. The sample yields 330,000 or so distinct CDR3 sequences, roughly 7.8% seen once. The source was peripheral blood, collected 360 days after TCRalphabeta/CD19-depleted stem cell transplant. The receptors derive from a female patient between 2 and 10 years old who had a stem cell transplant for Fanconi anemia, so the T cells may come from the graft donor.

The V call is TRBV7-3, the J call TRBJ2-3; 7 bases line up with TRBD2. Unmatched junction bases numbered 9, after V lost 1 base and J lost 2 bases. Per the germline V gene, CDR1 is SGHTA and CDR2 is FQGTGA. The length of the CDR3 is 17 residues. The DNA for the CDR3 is TGTGCCAGCAGCTTAATTGGGGGGGGACCTTCCACAGATACGCAGTATTTT. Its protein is CASSLIGGGPSTDTQYF.

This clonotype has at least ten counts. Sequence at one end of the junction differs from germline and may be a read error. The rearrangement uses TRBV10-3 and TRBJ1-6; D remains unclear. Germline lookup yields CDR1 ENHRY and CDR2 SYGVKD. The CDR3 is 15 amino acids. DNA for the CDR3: TGTGCCATCAGGGAGTGGGAACAGTCCAATTCACCCCTCCACTTT. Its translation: CAIREWEQSNSPLHF.